Listed below are T cell receptor beta chains from one sample, sequenced in a study of graft-versus-host responses after intestinal transplantation. Profiled with immunoSEQ multiplex PCR; TCRdb holds only in-frame clones, not every one. This sample has about 70,000 clones, with roughly 90% found just once. Antigens for these TCRs are unknown. The source material was unstimulated CD8+ T cells sorted from spleen or lymph node cells, sampled before transplant. Receptor source: a human donor who was the organ donor for an intestinal transplant. CDR3s include the opening cysteine and the closing phenylalanine or tryptophan. The D gene is left open where the match is weak.

D gene: TRBD1; V gene: TRBV2; CDR3 length: 16; CDR3 protein: CASRRPTGYSYNEQFF
D gene: .; V gene: TRBV29-1; CDR3 length: 12; CDR3 protein: CSVSPPNTEAFF
D gene: .; V gene: TRBV5-6; CDR3 length: 14; CDR3 protein: CASSYRDFGEKLFF
D gene: .; V gene: TRBV6-4; CDR3 length: 15; CDR3 protein: CASSDRTGSVGELFF
D gene: .; V gene: TRBV6-1; CDR3 length: 17; CDR3 protein: CASSEGASVSGANVLTF
D gene: .; V gene: TRBV28; CDR3 length: 18; CDR3 protein: CASSPAWRTVLGDYGYTF
D gene: .; V gene: TRBV2; CDR3 length: 13; CDR3 protein: CASSALASDTQYF
D gene: .; V gene: TRBV6-5; CDR3 length: 14; CDR3 protein: CASSLSSLNYGYTF
D gene: .; V gene: TRBV7-9; CDR3 length: 15; CDR3 protein: CASSLVTGGRTEAFF
D gene: .; V gene: TRBV6-4; CDR3 length: 16; CDR3 protein: CAKGGVAETNTGELFF
D gene: TRBD1; V gene: TRBV5-8; CDR3 length: 15; CDR3 protein: CASSLGRGRSDTQYF
D gene: .; V gene: TRBV2; CDR3 length: 18; CDR3 protein: CASRLFDRSIHRGYELFF
D gene: .; V gene: TRBV27; CDR3 length: 14; CDR3 protein: CASKRGGFADTQYF
D gene: TRBD1; V gene: TRBV7-2; CDR3 length: 19; CDR3 protein: CADTSRLTGDMATNEKLFF
D gene: .; V gene: TRBV7-9; CDR3 length: 16; CDR3 protein: CASSLPSPGFLNEQFF
D gene: .; V gene: TRBV28; CDR3 length: 15; CDR3 protein: CASMIGGDSVYGYTF
D gene: .; V gene: TRBV5-4; CDR3 length: 14; CDR3 protein: CASSWGPGGNEQFF
D gene: .; V gene: TRBV5-1; CDR3 length: 14; CDR3 protein: CASSLASNTGELFF
D gene: .; V gene: TRBV2; CDR3 length: 22; CDR3 protein: CASKTWAGLTFPLSSSYNEQFF
D gene: TRBD1; V gene: TRBV4-3; CDR3 length: 15; CDR3 protein: CASSPRDRGTDTQYF